Included here is one T cell receptor beta chain sequence, with context. This specimen belongs to a study of CD8 T cells in Susac syndrome. Reverse transcription of roughly 0.45 to 1 ug RNA was carried out with random hexamers. The method of amplification for TCR beta CDR3 was immunoSEQ multiplex PCR, covering 54 Vbeta and 13 Jbeta. TCRdb analysed the immunoSEQ multiplex PCR reads with MiXCR anew, one entry per CDR3 protein. The sample lists more than 130,000 distinct CDR3 sequences; 94% were seen once. Germline assignment: CDR1 MNHEY and CDR2 SVGEGT. With 2 bases removed from V and 4 bases from J, the gap between germline ends came to 12 bases. This CDR3 comprises 14 residues.

The V call is TRBV6-2 or TRBV6-3, the J call TRBJ2-7; D perhaps matches TRBD2 (5 bases). This receptor was identified in a human donor in good health. Sequenced sample: CD8+ T cells from PBMCs. The CDR3: CASSYPPGNYEQYF. CDR3 DNA sequence: TGTGCCAGCAGTTACCCCCCGGGGAATTACGAGCAGTACTTC.